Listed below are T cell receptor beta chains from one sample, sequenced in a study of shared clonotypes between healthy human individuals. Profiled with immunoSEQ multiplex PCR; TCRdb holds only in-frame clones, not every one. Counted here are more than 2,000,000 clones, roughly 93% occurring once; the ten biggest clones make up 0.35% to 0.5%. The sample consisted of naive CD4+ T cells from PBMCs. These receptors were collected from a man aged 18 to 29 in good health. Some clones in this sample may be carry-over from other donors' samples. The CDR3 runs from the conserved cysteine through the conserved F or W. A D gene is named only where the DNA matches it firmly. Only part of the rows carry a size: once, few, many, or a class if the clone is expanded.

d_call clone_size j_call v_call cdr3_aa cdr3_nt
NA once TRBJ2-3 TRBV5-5 CASSQGSTDTQYF TGTGCCAGCAGCCAGGGCAGCACAGATACGCAGTATTTT
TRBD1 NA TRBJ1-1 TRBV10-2 CASSDPTGRTEAFF TGCGCCAGCAGTGACCCGACAGGGAGGACTGAAGCTTTCTTT
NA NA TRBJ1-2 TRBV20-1 CSSGASGYTF TGCAGTTCAGGGGCTTCCGGCTACACCTTC
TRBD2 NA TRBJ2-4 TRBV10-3 CAISEWAQHSGVAKNIQYF TGTGCCATCAGTGAGTGGGCCCAACATAGCGGGGTAGCCAAAAACATTCAGTACTTC
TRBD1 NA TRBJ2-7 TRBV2 CASSFGTGAYEQYF TGTGCCAGCAGTTTTGGGACAGGAGCCTACGAGCAGTACTTC
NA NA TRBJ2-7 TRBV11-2 CASSRWGSLSSYEQYF TGTGCCAGCAGCAGGTGGGGTTCTTTGAGCTCCTACGAGCAGTACTTC
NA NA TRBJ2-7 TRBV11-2 CASSPLAYTYEQYF TGTGCCAGCAGCCCATTGGCATACACATACGAGCAGTACTTC
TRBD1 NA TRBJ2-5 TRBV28 CASSLQGAGGTQYF TGTGCCAGCAGTTTACAGGGGGCAGGAGGGACCCAGTACTTC
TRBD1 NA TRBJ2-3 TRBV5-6 CASSLAFGDRGTDTQYF TGTGCCAGCAGCTTGGCTTTCGGGGACAGGGGCACGGATACGCAGTATTTT
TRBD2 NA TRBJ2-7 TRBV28 CASSRVPSGSYEQYF TGTGCCAGCAGTAGGGTCCCTAGCGGGAGTTACGAGCAGTACTTC
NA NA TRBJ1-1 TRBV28 CASSNWAGRWNTEAFF TGTGCCAGCAGTAACTGGGCGGGGCGCTGGAACACTGAAGCTTTCTTT
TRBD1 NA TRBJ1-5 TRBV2 CASSETPGQVYSNQPQHF TGTGCCAGCAGTGAGACTCCGGGACAGGTTTATAGCAATCAGCCCCAGCATTTT
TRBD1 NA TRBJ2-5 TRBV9 CASSVARQGRETQYF TGTGCCAGCAGCGTAGCCCGACAGGGGAGGGAGACCCAGTACTTC
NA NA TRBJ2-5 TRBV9 CASSPGGGQGFIETQYF TGTGCCAGCAGCCCAGGGGGGGGGCAGGGCTTTATTGAGACCCAGTACTTC
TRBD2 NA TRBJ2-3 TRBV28 CASSPPSGTGTQYF TGTGCCAGCAGTCCCCCTAGCGGGACCGGTACGCAGTATTTT
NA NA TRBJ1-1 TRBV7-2 CASSYYPVTFF TGTGCCAGCAGCTATTACCCGGTGACTTTCTTT
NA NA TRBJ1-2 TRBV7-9 CASSPGRLGDYGYTF TGTGCCAGCAGCCCTGGGCGGCTTGGAGACTATGGCTACACCTTC
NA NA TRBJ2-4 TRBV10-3 CAISESAPNIQYF TGTGCCATCAGTGAGTCGGCCCCAAACATTCAGTACTTC
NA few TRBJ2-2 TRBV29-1 CSVARRTGELFF TGCAGCGTGGCTAGGCGCACCGGGGAGCTGTTTTTT
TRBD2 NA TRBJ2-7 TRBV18 CASSPQRSAGLYEQYF TGTGCCAGCTCACCACAGCGTTCAGCGGGGTTATACGAGCAGTACTTC
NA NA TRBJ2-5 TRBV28 CASTSRRGQGGKETQYF TGTGCCAGCACCTCCAGGAGGGGGCAGGGGGGCAAAGAGACCCAGTACTTC
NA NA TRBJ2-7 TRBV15 CATSRSPSGTLSYEQYF TGTGCCACCAGCAGGTCGCCCAGCGGCACCCTCTCCTACGAGCAGTACTTC
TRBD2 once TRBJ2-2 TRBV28 CASNLAGGVTGELFF TGTGCCAGCAACTTAGCGGGAGGAGTCACCGGGGAGCTGTTTTTT
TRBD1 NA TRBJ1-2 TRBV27 CASSADRGYGYTF TGTGCCAGCAGTGCCGACAGGGGTTATGGCTACACCTTC
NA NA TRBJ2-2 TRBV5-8 CASSLFGGELFF TGTGCCAGCAGCTTGTTCGGAGGGGAGCTGTTTTTT
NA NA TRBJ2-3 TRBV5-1 CASSSRWAAPDTQYF TGCGCCAGCAGCTCCCGGTGGGCGGCTCCAGATACGCAGTATTTT
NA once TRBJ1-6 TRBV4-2 CASSQVPSNSPLHF TGTGCCAGCAGCCAAGTGCCAAGTAATTCACCCCTCCACTTT
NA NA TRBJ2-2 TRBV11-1 CASSTPSVATGELFF TGTGCCAGCAGCACCCCGTCAGTAGCGACCGGGGAGCTGTTTTTT
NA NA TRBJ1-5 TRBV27 CASSFKGARFEKPQHF TGTGCCAGCAGTTTTAAAGGGGCCCGCTTCGAGAAGCCCCAGCATTTT
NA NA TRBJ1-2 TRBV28 CANQGVYGYTF TGTGCCAACCAGGGAGTTTATGGCTACACCTTC
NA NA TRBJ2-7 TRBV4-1 CASSQDEGGLGGPAYEQYF TGCGCCAGCAGCCAAGATGAGGGAGGCCTCGGGGGGCCGGCCTACGAGCAGTACTTC
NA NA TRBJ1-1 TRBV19 CASSNPRQAMNTEAFF TGTGCCAGTAGTAACCCCAGACAGGCCATGAACACTGAAGCTTTCTTT
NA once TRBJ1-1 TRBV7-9 CASSFGREGGAFF TGTGCCAGCAGCTTTGGTCGGGAAGGGGGTGCTTTCTTT
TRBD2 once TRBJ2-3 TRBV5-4 CASSRSGLADDTQYF TGTGCCAGCAGCCGCTCGGGACTAGCGGACGATACGCAGTATTTT
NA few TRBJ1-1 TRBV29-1 CSVEALGNTEAFF TGCAGCGTTGAGGCCCTCGGGAACACTGAAGCTTTCTTT
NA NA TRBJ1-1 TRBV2 CASSVRRGNTEAFF TGTGCCAGCAGTGTGCGAAGGGGTAACACTGAAGCTTTCTTT
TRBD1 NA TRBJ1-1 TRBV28 CASRWTGNTEAFF TGTGCCAGCAGGTGGACAGGGAACACTGAAGCTTTCTTT
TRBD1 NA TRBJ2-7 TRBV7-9 CASSYDREHEQYF TGTGCCAGCAGCTACGACAGGGAGCACGAGCAGTACTTC
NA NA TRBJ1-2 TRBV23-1 CASSQYKGEDYGYTF TGCGCCAGCAGTCAATATAAAGGGGAAGACTATGGCTACACCTTC
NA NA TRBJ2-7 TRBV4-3 CASSHQDSSYEQYF TGCGCCAGCAGCCACCAGGACAGCTCCTACGAGCAGTACTTC
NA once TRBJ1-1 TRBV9 CASSVAQNTEAFF TGTGCCAGCAGCGTAGCTCAGAACACTGAAGCTTTCTTT
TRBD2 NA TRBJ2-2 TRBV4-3 CASSRTSGTGELFF TGCGCCAGCAGCCGTACTAGCGGCACCGGGGAGCTGTTTTTT
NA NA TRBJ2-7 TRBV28 CASSSNILEQYF TGTGCCAGCAGTTCCAACATACTCGAGCAGTACTTC
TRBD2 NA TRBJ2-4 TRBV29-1 CSVQPSLLAGGDIQYF TGCAGCGTCCAACCGTCCTTACTAGCGGGAGGTGACATTCAGTACTTC
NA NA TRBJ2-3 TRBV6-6 CASCGTSTDTQYF TGTGCCAGCTGCGGGACTAGCACAGATACGCAGTATTTT
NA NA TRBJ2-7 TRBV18 CASSRGGGSNEQYF TGTGCCAGCTCGCGCGGCGGGGGCAGCAACGAGCAGTACTTC
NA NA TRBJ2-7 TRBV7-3 CASSPLGGQDYEQYF TGTGCCAGCAGCCCCCTGGGGGGTCAAGACTACGAGCAGTACTTC
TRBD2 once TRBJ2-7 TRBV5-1 CASSTENTSGRGPYEQYF TGCGCCAGCAGCACCGAAAACACTAGCGGGAGAGGACCCTACGAGCAGTACTTC
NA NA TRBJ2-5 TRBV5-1 CASSFITSEETQYF TGCGCCAGCAGTTTTATAACTAGTGAAGAGACCCAGTACTTC
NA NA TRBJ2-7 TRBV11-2 CASSSIPRGAPKGFEQYF TGTGCCAGCAGCTCTATACCACGGGGCGCACCAAAAGGTTTCGAGCAGTACTTC
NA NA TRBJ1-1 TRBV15 CATSRNTENTEAFF TGTGCCACCAGCAGAAATACAGAGAACACTGAAGCTTTCTTT
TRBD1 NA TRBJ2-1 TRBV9 CASSATTGLGNEQFF TGTGCCAGCAGCGCGACGACAGGGCTGGGGAATGAGCAGTTCTTC
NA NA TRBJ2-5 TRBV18 CASSPDVFQETQYF TGTGCCAGCTCACCAGACGTGTTCCAAGAGACCCAGTACTTC
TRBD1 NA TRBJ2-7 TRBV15 CATSRGGTGVYEQYF TGTGCCACCAGCAGAGGTGGGACAGGAGTCTACGAGCAGTACTTC
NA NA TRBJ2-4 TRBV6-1 CASSGNRELAKNIQYF TGTGCCAGCAGTGGGAACAGGGAACTAGCCAAAAACATTCAGTACTTC